This note documents a single T cell receptor beta chain sequence. Its antigen is undetermined. This same CDR3 is encoded by further DNA sequences in the sample. The sample comes from a study of shared clonotypes between healthy human individuals. The CDR3 extends over 14 amino acids. After removal of 3 bases from V and 2 bases from J, the junction contained 1 base not matched to a gene. CDR1 and CDR2 from the germline V gene are KGHSH and LQKENI. Findings and caveats of the study: Clonotype sharing among donors, it was expected, would be affected by sequencing depth. A small donor pool kept down the genetic and exposure-history diversity that was represented.

Some clones are missing from TCRdb's copy, which holds only in-frame ones; the method was immunoSEQ multiplex PCR. The sample carries around 500,000 clones, 70% to 85% recorded once. Sequencing input: PBMCs. The receptor was derived from a woman in her forties in good health. Some clones in this sample may be carry-over from other donors' samples. V usage is TRBV18 and J usage is TRBJ1-2; 9 nucleotides match TRBD1. The CDR3 is CASSPGTGNYGYTF. CDR3 coding DNA: TGTGCCAGCTCACCCGGGACAGGGAACTATGGCTACACCTTC.